This TCR beta chain was identified during a study of blood T cell repertoires in COVID-19. Background on the study: The United States, Italy and Spain were the sources of the acute and convalescent COVID-19 samples. T cells, B-cell-depleted T cells, or PBMCs provided the cDNA or gDNA that served as material.

How the authors handled the data: The authors estimated nucleated cell counts from reference gene primer amplification. Assay: immunoSEQ multiplex PCR; the TCRdb copy retains only in-frame clones and omits some. V and J calls and clone size are copied from that table; D and trimming were computed from the DNA. Of 65,000 to 85,000 clones listed, about 93% are singletons. The sample taken for sequencing was peripheral blood. This clonotype was obtained from a human donor in a cohort sampled during active COVID-19.

The CDR3 DNA reads TGCAGTGCTAGTAGGGCGGCAGGGCTATACAATGAGCAGTTCTTC. Protein: CSASRAAGLYNEQFF. The chain employs TRBV20-1 and TRBJ2-1; tentatively, D is TRBD1 (5 bases). The ends were cut back, 3 bases at V and 4 bases at J, with 16 bases in the middle. The CDR3 extends over 15 amino acids. Germline V CDR1 and CDR2: DFQATT, SNEGSKA (reference sequence).